These T cell receptor beta chains were read from a single sample in a study of CD8 T cells in Susac syndrome. TCRdb reprocessed the immunoSEQ multiplex PCR reads via MiXCR and lists one record per CDR3 protein. This table holds about 190,000 distinct CDR3 sequences, 85% to 95% found once. Sequencing was carried out using CD8+ T cells from PBMCs. These receptors came from a human donor with Susac syndrome. Each CDR3 is given with its conserved first and last residue. A D gene is named only where the DNA matches it firmly. A clone size is listed for some rows: how often the clone was seen (once, few, many), or a class if it is expanded.

size,D,J,V,DNA,CDR3
NA,TRBD2,TRBJ2-7,TRBV11-2,TGTGCCAGCAGCTTTAATATAGCGGGAGGAGCCTACGAGCAGTACTTC,CASSFNIAGGAYEQYF
NA,NA,TRBJ2-1,TRBV7-9,TGTGCCAGCAGCTCAACAAAGGGGGGCGAGGGAAATGAGCAGTTCTTC,CASSSTKGGEGNEQFF
NA,TRBD1,TRBJ1-2,TRBV9,TGTGCCAGCAGCGCAGGGACAGGGGGCGACTATGGCTACACCTTC,CASSAGTGGDYGYTF
NA,TRBD2,TRBJ2-1,TRBV12-3/TRBV12-4,TGTGCCAGCAGTTCCGGGACTAGCGGGGGGCGGGAGCAGTTCTTC,CASSSGTSGGREQFF
NA,TRBD1,TRBJ1-2,TRBV28,TGTGCCAGCAGTTTCGACAGGGGAAATGGCTACACCTTC,CASSFDRGNGYTF
NA,TRBD1,TRBJ2-1,TRBV10-1,TGCGCCAGCAGTGAGTCAGGGACAGGGAGGAATGAGCAGTTCTTC,CASSESGTGRNEQFF
NA,TRBD1,TRBJ1-1,TRBV3-1,TGTGCCAGCAGGCAGACAGGGGGCGCAGGGTTCGCTTTCTTT,CASRQTGGAGFAFF
NA,NA,TRBJ1-2,TRBV29-1,TGCAGCGTTGATATGTTGGACAACAACTATGGCTACACCTTC,CSVDMLDNNYGYTF
NA,NA,TRBJ2-4,TRBV12-3/TRBV12-4,TGTGCCAGCAGTGCACGCGGCGCCGGACTAGCCAAAAACATTCAGTACTTC,CASSARGAGLAKNIQYF
NA,NA,TRBJ2-5,TRBV27,TGTGCCAGCAGTTCCCCGGGGCTCCTCGGGGAGACCCAGTACTTC,CASSSPGLLGETQYF
few,NA,TRBJ2-7,TRBV4-1,TGCGCCAGCAGCCCCGGACCAAACGGACCCAACGAGCAGTACTTC,CASSPGPNGPNEQYF
NA,NA,TRBJ1-2,TRBV25-1,TGTGCCAGCAGGGTCAGAGCGCCCTCGTCGTATGGCTACACCTTC,CASRVRAPSSYGYTF
NA,NA,TRBJ2-1,TRBV6-2/TRBV6-3,TGTGCCAGCAGTTACACAATATTACGGACGGAGAAATACAATGAGCAGTTCTTC,CASSYTILRTEKYNEQFF
once,TRBD1,TRBJ1-1,TRBV4-1,TGCGCCAGCAGCCAATATGTACAGGGGGGCACTGAAGCTTTCTTT,CASSQYVQGGTEAFF
once,TRBD1,TRBJ1-1,TRBV10-3,TGTGCCATCAGTGCTTCAGTCGGACAGGGGTCCACTGAAGCTTTCTTT,CAISASVGQGSTEAFF
NA,TRBD2,TRBJ2-5,TRBV27,TGTGCCAGCAGTTTATTCGGGGGGGGTATCAAAGAGACCCAGTACTTC,CASSLFGGGIKETQYF
once,NA,TRBJ1-3,TRBV20-1,TGCAGTGCTAGAGATTCCACTAAAGCAGGGAGTCCCTCTGGAAACACCATATATTTT,CSARDSTKAGSPSGNTIYF
NA,NA,TRBJ2-5,TRBV5-6,TGTGCCAGCAGCTTTTACGATATCATCGAGACCCAGTACTTC,CASSFYDIIETQYF
NA,NA,TRBJ1-5,TRBV4-1,TGCGCCAGCAGCCTCAGCGGGGTTCCAAACAGCAATCAGCCCCAGCATTTT,CASSLSGVPNSNQPQHF
NA,TRBD2,TRBJ2-1,TRBV7-9,TGTGCCAGCAGCTTAGATCTAGCGGGAGTATCCTACAATGAGCAGTTCTTC,CASSLDLAGVSYNEQFF
NA,NA,TRBJ2-7,TRBV29-1,TGCAGCGTTGAAGCCACAGGTACCTACGAGCAGTACTTC,CSVEATGTYEQYF
NA,NA,TRBJ1-5,TRBV5-6,TGTGCCAGCAGCTTGGTGGGGGCGAATCAGCCCCAGCATTTT,CASSLVGANQPQHF
NA,NA,TRBJ2-1,TRBV20-1,TGCAGTGCTAGGGGAACTAGCACCCATGAGCAGTTCTTC,CSARGTSTHEQFF
NA,TRBD1,TRBJ2-2,TRBV20-1,TGCAGTGCTAGAGAGGGGACAGGGTGGACCGGGGAGCTGTTTTTT,CSAREGTGWTGELFF